What follows are 14 T cell receptor beta chains derived from one specimen sequenced in a study of shared clonotypes between healthy human individuals. Some clones are missing from TCRdb's copy, which holds only in-frame ones; the method was immunoSEQ multiplex PCR. Of about 2 million clones detected, approximately 95% appear once; the ten largest clones hold 1.2%. CD45RO-negative, CCR7-selected cells formed the naive CD8 fraction, which excluded terminally differentiated effector memory CD45RA+ cells. Sequenced material: naive CD8+ T cells sorted from blood. These receptors all stem from a man between 18 and 29 years old in good health.

The chain links TRBV6-9 to TRBJ1-6, with TRBD1 identical over 9 bases. V was clipped by 9 bases and J by 0 bases; unmatched bases: 9. There are 17 residues in the CDR3. Germline V gene lookup returns CDR1 MNHGY and CDR2 SVAAGI. CDR3 loop: CARFPGTGSSYNSPLHF. The CDR3 region has the DNA TGTGCCAGGTTTCCCGGGACAGGGAGCTCCTATAATTCACCCCTCCACTTT.

This clone was seen a few times. The V call is TRBV7-9, the J call TRBJ1-2; D unresolved. Deletions cut 2 bases from V and 2 bases from J, with 9 bases between. The germline CDR1 and CDR2 sequences are SEHNR and FQNEAQ (reference sequence). The CDR3 is 14 amino acids. CDR3 nucleotide sequence: TGTGCCAGCAGCTTATCCCCACACAACTATGGCTACACCTTC. The encoded protein is CASSLSPHNYGYTF.

The chain joins TRBV25-1 to TRBJ1-1, with D uncertain. Germline CDR1 MGHDK, CDR2 SYGVNS. The CDR3 extends over 13 amino acids. The V gene lost 4 bases and the J gene lost 1 base, with 7 bases spanning the gap. CDR3 amino acids: CASSVWGNTEAFF. CDR3 in DNA: TGTGCCAGCAGTGTCTGGGGGAACACTGAAGCTTTCTTT.

The chain is built from TRBV13 and TRBJ2-2; TRBD1 aligns across 8 bases. From germline, CDR1 is PRHDT and CDR2 FYEKMQ (reference sequence). The J segment lost 7 bases and the V segment lost 1 base, leaving 5 bases of the junction unmatched. The CDR3 totals 15 residues. The CDR3 spells CASSLDGTGVGELFF. As DNA, the CDR3 is TGTGCCAGCAGCTTAGACGGGACAGGAGTCGGGGAGCTGTTTTTT.

The chain employs TRBV10-3 and TRBJ1-5; possibly TRBD1 for D (5 bases). The CDR3 loop spans 15 amino acids. Germline assignment: CDR1 ENHRY and CDR2 SYGVKD. V lost 0 bases, J lost 3 bases, and 9 bases lay in between. CDR3 region: CAISESLDTNQPQHF. CDR3 DNA sequence: TGTGCCATCAGTGAGTCCTTGGACACCAATCAGCCCCAGCATTTT.

The rearrangement joins TRBV27 to TRBJ2-2; TRBD2 matches 10 bases. J lost 6 bases, V lost 1 base, and 5 bases had no gene match. Germline V gene data show CDR1 as MNHEY and CDR2 as SMNVEV (reference sequence). This CDR3 has 16 amino acids. This chain's CDR3 is CASSLLASGGPGELFF. The DNA for the CDR3 is TGTGCCAGCAGTTTATTGGCTAGCGGGGGCCCCGGGGAGCTGTTTTTT.

This chain joins TRBV4-1 and TRBJ1-1; perhaps TRBD1 as D (5 bases). The ends were cut back, 8 bases at V and 1 base at J, with 20 bases in the middle. CDR1 and CDR2 (germline): MGHRA, YSYEKL. This CDR3 region has 16 residues. The CDR3 loop reads CASYWREGSGNTEAFF. The CDR3 DNA reads as TGCGCCAGCTACTGGAGAGAGGGGAGCGGGAACACTGAAGCTTTCTTT.

The chain uses TRBV4-1 and TRBJ1-2; D is unresolved. This CDR3 is 14 amino acids long. V lost 3 bases, J lost 7 bases, and 15 bases lay in between. Germline V gene lookup returns CDR1 MGHRA and CDR2 YSYEKL. The CDR3 protein is CASSHPAGSGGYTF. CDR3 DNA sequence: TGCGCCAGCAGCCACCCGGCGGGGTCGGGTGGCTACACCTTC.

Only one count was recorded for this clone. The chain couples TRBV5-6 to TRBJ2-7; D unresolved. Trimming shortened V by 1 base and J by 6 bases, and 8 bases separated the two germline ends. The CDR3 sequence is 12 residues long. Per germline, CDR1 SGHDT and CDR2 YYEEEE. In DNA form, the CDR3 reads TGTGCCAGCAGCTTGTATGATCGCGAGCAGTACTTC. Amino acids: CASSLYDREQYF.

This chain uses TRBV9 with TRBJ1-5; D gene unclear. Trimming removed 8 bases from V and 2 bases from J, with 23 bases in between. Germline V lookup: CDR1 SGDLS, CDR2 YYNGEE. The length of the CDR3 is 17 residues. The CDR3: CASSKFPAADGNQPQHF. In DNA form, the CDR3 reads TGTGCCAGTTCGAAATTTCCGGCAGCGGATGGCAATCAGCCCCAGCATTTT.

The gene calls are TRBV4-1 and TRBJ2-5; tentatively, D is TRBD1 (6 bases). From germline, CDR1 is MGHRA and CDR2 YSYEKL. The CDR3 is 15 amino acids. Trimming stripped 1 base from V and 3 bases from J, with 12 bases between. The CDR3 sequence is CASSQVRGEKETQYF. CDR3 DNA sequence: TGCGCCAGCAGCCAAGTCAGGGGTGAGAAAGAGACCCAGTACTTC.

The V gene is TRBV7-9, the J gene TRBJ1-1; tentative D call: TRBD1 (5 bases). This CDR3 contains 17 residues. The germline CDR1 and CDR2 sequences are SEHNR and FQNEAQ (reference sequence). V lost 5 bases and J lost 3, with 22 bases in between. This CDR3 is CASSPPPFRGFYTEAFF. The CDR3 DNA follows: TGTGCCAGCAGCCCACCACCCTTTAGGGGTTTTTACACTGAAGCTTTCTTT.

The chain carries TRBV4-2 and TRBJ2-7; the match to TRBD1 covers 9 bases. The CDR3 is 16 residues long. Germline values: CDR1 LGHNA, CDR2 YNFKEQ. After removal of 0 bases from V and 1 base from J, the junction contained 4 bases not matched to a gene. In DNA, the CDR3 is TGTGCCAGCAGCCAAGAACAGGGGGCAGATTCCTACGAGCAGTACTTC. Translating gives CASSQEQGADSYEQYF.

The chain employs TRBV15 and TRBJ2-7, with D uncertain. This CDR3 spans 14 amino acids. Germline loops: CDR1 LNHNV, CDR2 YYDKDF (reference sequence). V lost 5 bases to trimming and J lost 5 bases, with 16 bases between them. CDR3 sequence: CATSPENTWDEQYF. CDR3 nucleotides: TGTGCCACCAGCCCCGAGAACACGTGGGACGAGCAGTACTTC.